Sequencing of this T cell receptor beta chain was carried out in a study of blood T cell repertoires in COVID-19. Study summary: There were acute and convalescent COVID-19 samples, and they came from the United States, Italy and Spain. PBMCs, B-cell-depleted T cells, or T cells provided the cDNA or gDNA that made up the material.

The trim removed 3 bases at V and 4 bases at J, leaving 8 bases unmatched. The CDR3 totals 15 residues. Germline-derived CDR1 and CDR2 are SNHLY and FYNNEI. In the original analysis: Quantification of nucleated cells was approximated via reference gene primer amplification. Repertoires were generated with immunoSEQ multiplex PCR, while TCRdb's copy carries only in-frame clones and drops some. V and J calls and clone size follow that table, whereas D and trimming were derived from the DNA. This table has about 130,000 clones, about 86% appearing once. This chain connects TRBV2 to TRBJ1-1; 7 bases align to TRBD1. The clonotype was recovered from a woman aged 80 or over with acute or convalescent COVID-19. Sequencing input: peripheral blood. DNA of the CDR3: TGTGCCAGCAGTGAGACAGGGAGGTCGGGCACTGAAGCTTTCTTT. This gives the protein CASSETGRSGTEAFF.